This TCR beta chain was recorded in a study of blood T cell repertoires in COVID-19. Turning to the study itself: Samples came from the United States, Italy and Spain, spanning acute and convalescent COVID-19.

The CDR3 is made up of 15 amino acids. Trimming pared 11 bases from V and 2 bases from J, leaving 21 bases between. Germline-derived CDR1 and CDR2 are MNHEY and SVGAGI. As handled by the study authors: How many nucleated cells were present was estimated from reference gene primer amplification. Here immunoSEQ multiplex PCR was the method, and the copy in TCRdb shows in-frame clones only, minus some. The D gene and trimming were derived from the DNA, and the V and J assignments and clone size from that table. Of roughly 180,000 clones in the sample, approximately 83% were seen once. The rearrangement links TRBV6-5 to TRBJ1-2; D is ambiguous. The clonotype was recovered from a woman in her thirties or forties with COVID-19, enrolled during active disease. Specimen: peripheral blood. The CDR3: CAASEGPGPNYGYTF. CDR3 nucleotides: TGTGCCGCTTCCGAGGGCCCCGGGCCCAACTATGGCTACACCTTC.